The next 23 T cell receptor beta chains were all read from a single sample in a study of T cell repertoires in cytomegalovirus infection. Each CDR3 protein gets one entry after TCRdb re-called the reads with MiXCR. The data hold roughly 230,000 distinct CDR3 sequences, with approximately 15% observed a single time. Sequenced sample: CD8+ T cells from PBMCs. The receptors were sampled from a human donor in good health (CMV status not recorded). Some clones in this sample may be carry-over from other donors' samples.

This clonotype was recorded many times. The chain combines TRBV6-1 with TRBJ2-3, with 12 bases aligning to TRBD1. Germline CDR1 and CDR2: MNHNS and SASEGT. CDR3 length: 16 residues. Unmatched junction bases numbered 8, after V lost 0 bases and J lost 10 bases. DNA for the CDR3: TGTGCCAGCAGTGAAGCAGGGGGACAGGGGGCCGAATCGCAGTATTTT. Protein product: CASSEAGGQGAESQYF.

This clonotype was seen repeatedly, ten times or more. The chain has TRBV7-8 and TRBJ1-1; 7 positions agree with TRBD1. The CDR3 is 14 amino acids. The ends lost 5 bases at V and 5 bases at J; junction bases unmatched: 8. Germline CDR1 SGHVS, CDR2 FQNEAQ. The CDR3 DNA sequence: TGTGCCAGCAGCATCCAGGGGGGGAGTACTGAAGCTTTCTTT. Amino acid sequence: CASSIQGGSTEAFF.

This clonotype appeared many times. The chain links TRBV12-5 to TRBJ1-5, with 9 bases lining up with TRBD1. V lost 5 bases, J lost 8 bases, and 10 bases stayed unmatched. The V gene's germline CDR1 is LGHNT and CDR2 FRNRAP. The CDR3 length is 15 residues. CDR3 DNA sequence: TGTGCTAGTGGTGCCGGGACAGGGAGTTTGGAGCCCCAGCATTTT. Its protein is CASGAGTGSLEPQHF. The full variable domain, with the rest looked up from reference TRBV12-5 and TRBJ1-5, is DARVTQTPRHKVTEMGQEVTMRCQPILGHNTVFWYRQTMMQGLELLAYFRNRAPLDDSGMPKDRFSAEMPDATLATLKIQPSEPRDSAVYFCASGAGTGSLEPQHFGDGTRLSIL.

This clonotype turned up a few times. V is TRBV5-6 and J is TRBJ2-1; TRBD2 matches 7 bases. Germline CDR1 and CDR2: SGHDT and YYEEEE. The length of the CDR3 is 15 residues. V was clipped by 5 bases and J by 1 base; unmatched bases: 6. In DNA form, the CDR3 reads TGTGCCAGCAGGGGGTCGGGAGGATCCTACAATGAGCAGTTCTTC. It is translated as CASRGSGGSYNEQFF.

The chain uses TRBV10-3 and TRBJ2-1; 11 positions agree with TRBD2. Germline V gene sequence: CDR1 ENHRY, CDR2 SYGVKD. The CDR3 is 14 residues long. The J segment lost 9 bases and the V segment lost 4 bases, leaving 5 bases of the junction unmatched. CDR3 in amino acids: CAISASGGRLEQFF. CDR3 DNA: TGTGCCATCAGTGCTAGCGGGGGGCGTCTTGAGCAGTTCTTC.

This clonotype was seen a few times. The chain uses TRBV7-6 and TRBJ1-5; 9 nucleotides match TRBD1. Germline V lookup: CDR1 SGHVS, CDR2 FNYEAQ. The CDR3 is made up of 17 amino acids. With 5 bases clipped from V and 6 bases from J, the junction kept 14 bases outside the gene matches. CDR3 DNA sequence: TGTGCCAGCAGCCCAAACCCGGACAGGGGACGAGGTCAGCCCCAGCATTTT. It yields the protein CASSPNPDRGRGQPQHF.

This clonotype was detected only a few times. V gene TRBV5-4 combines with J gene TRBJ2-3; 11 nucleotides line up with TRBD2. CDR1 SGHNT and CDR2 YYREEE come from the germline V gene (reference sequence). The CDR3 consists of 16 residues. V was clipped by 4 bases and J by 6 bases; unmatched bases: 10. CDR3 DNA sequence: TGTGCCAGCAGCCCCCGACTAGCGGGGCCGGGGGATACGCAGTATTTT. Its protein product is CASSPRLAGPGDTQYF.

The V and J genes are TRBV4-1 and TRBJ2-1, with a weak D call TRBD2 (6 bases). The CDR3 has 17 amino acids. Germline V CDR1 and CDR2: MGHRA, YSYEKL. The V end lost 4 bases, the J end lost 0 bases, and 16 bases lay between the germline ends. The DNA for the CDR3 is TGCGCCAGCAGCCGGAAGGACTATCAGCGCTCCTACAATGAGCAGTTCTTC. It yields the protein CASSRKDYQRSYNEQFF.

This chain links TRBV7-9 with TRBJ2-3, with D tentatively TRBD1 (6 bases). Trimming removed 2 bases from V and 5 bases from J, with 14 bases in between. This CDR3 region has 15 residues. Germline V gives CDR1 SEHNR, CDR2 FQNEAQ (reference sequence). In nucleotides, the CDR3 is TGTGCCAGCAGCTTACAGGGGACACCCCTAGATACGCAGTATTTT. Translation gives CASSLQGTPLDTQYF.

The table lists this clonotype with a few counts. This rearrangement joins TRBV7-8 to TRBJ2-1, with D possibly called TRBD1 or TRBD2 (5 bases each). Deletions cut 3 bases from V and 5 bases from J, with 20 bases between. Germline CDR1 reads SGHVS; CDR2 reads FQNEAQ. The CDR3 is made up of 17 amino acids. CDR3 loop: CASSLGYGTPADNEQFF. The CDR3 DNA follows: TGTGCCAGCAGCTTGGGTTACGGGACCCCAGCCGACAATGAGCAGTTCTTC. The variable domain in full, completed from reference TRBV7-8 and TRBJ2-1, reads GAGVSQSPRYKVAKRGQDVALRCDPISGHVSLFWYQQALGQGPEFLTYFQNEAQLDKSGLPSDRFFAERPEGSVSTLKIQRTQQEDSAVYLCASSLGYGTPADNEQFFGPGTRLTVL.

CDR3 nucleotides: TGTGCCAGCAGCACACGAGGCCTAGCGGGGGTGGCAGATACGCAGTATTTT. It translates to CASSTRGLAGVADTQYF. V gene TRBV7-9 combines with J gene TRBJ2-3; TRBD2 matches at 10 bases. The CDR3 spans 17 residues. The germline V gene has CDR1 SEHNR and CDR2 FQNEAQ (reference sequence). The trim removed 5 bases at V and 4 bases at J, leaving 12 bases unmatched. The entire variable domain, with the rest obtained from reference TRBV7-9 and TRBJ2-3, is as follows: DTGVSQNPRHKITKRGQNVTFRCDPISEHNRLYWYRQTLGQGPEFLTYFQNEAQLEKSRLLSDRFSAERPKGSFSTLEIQRTEQGDSAMYLCASSTRGLAGVADTQYFGPGTRLTVL.

CDR3 in amino acids: CASSYDGGRGTDTQYF. In DNA, the CDR3 is TGTGCCAGCAGCTACGACGGCGGCAGAGGCACAGATACGCAGTATTTT. The J gene is TRBJ2-3, the V gene TRBV11-2; the D is unclear. CDR1 SGHAT and CDR2 FQNNGV come from the germline V gene. The V and J ends lost 4 bases and 1 base respectively, with 15 bases between them. This CDR3 has 16 residues.

The chain uses TRBV28 and TRBJ2-7; D possibly uses TRBD1 or TRBD2 (6 bases each). The CDR3 is made up of 17 amino acids. CDR1 is MDHEN and CDR2 is SYDVKM in the germline V gene. The V and J ends lost 1 base and 3 bases respectively, with 19 bases between them. The CDR3 sequence is CASSLSPAGGRDYEQYF. The CDR3 bases are TGTGCCAGCAGTTTATCCCCTGCCGGGGGCAGGGACTACGAGCAGTACTTC.

About this clonotype itself: A read error may produce the germline difference seen at one junction end. The genes are TRBV5-3 and TRBJ1-2, with TRBD1 as a possible D gene (5 bases). TRBV5-3 is treated as an ORF (open reading frame) with a function not yet certain. The CDR3 has 13 amino acids. The CDR3 DNA reads TGTGCCAGCAGCTTGTACACCAGGGACGGCTACACCTTC. Protein sequence: CASSLYTRDGYTF.

This clonotype was seen only a few times. The genes are TRBV4-1 and TRBJ1-1; no reliable D call. Trimming removed 4 bases at V and 4 bases at J, with 16 bases between. From germline, CDR1 is MGHRA and CDR2 YSYEKL. The CDR3 loop spans 15 amino acids. CDR3 in amino acids: CASSLRQGPFTEAFF. CDR3 nucleotides: TGCGCCAGCAGCCTTCGGCAAGGGCCCTTCACTGAAGCTTTCTTT.

At least ten counts were recorded for this clonotype. V usage is TRBV7-6 and J usage is TRBJ2-1; 7 bases line up with TRBD1. This CDR3 is built from 14 residues. V dropped 0 bases and J dropped 10; count of bases not matched to a gene: 6. Germline loops: CDR1 SGHVS, CDR2 FNYEAQ. DNA of the CDR3: TGTGCCAGCAGCTTAGCACAGGGGCGAAGGGAGCAGTTCTTC. It translates to CASSLAQGRREQFF.

This chain links TRBV7-6 with TRBJ2-5; 12 bases fit TRBD2. Germline V CDR1 and CDR2: SGHVS, FNYEAQ. J lost 2 bases, V lost 3 bases, and 16 bases had no gene match. The CDR3 runs 20 residues. The CDR3 loop is CASSFVPRTRLAGEQETQYF. CDR3 DNA sequence: TGTGCCAGCAGCTTTGTTCCCAGGACAAGACTAGCGGGGGAGCAAGAGACCCAGTACTTC.

The genes are TRBV7-9 and TRBJ2-7; 9 bases are shared with TRBD2. Germline V gene sequence: CDR1 SEHNR, CDR2 FQNEAQ (reference sequence). With V trimmed by 5 bases and J by 0 bases, 11 bases remained unmatched. This CDR3 region has 17 residues. The CDR3 loop is CASSLRKGLAASYEQYF. The DNA of the CDR3 is TGTGCCAGCAGCCTAAGGAAGGGACTAGCTGCCTCCTACGAGCAGTACTTC.

This clonotype has at least ten counts. The gene calls are TRBV7-6 and TRBJ2-2, with a tentative D call TRBD1 (6 bases). The CDR3 is 17 residues long. The germline V gene encodes CDR1 SGHVS and CDR2 FNYEAQ. V lost 5 bases to trimming and J lost 1 base, with 17 bases between them. CDR3 in DNA: TGTGCCAGCAGCCGATCTCCGGACAGCCAGAACACCGGGGAGCTGTTTTTT. Protein sequence: CASSRSPDSQNTGELFF.

This rearrangement joins TRBV2 to TRBJ2-1; 9 bases match TRBD1. The CDR3 is made up of 15 amino acids. The ends lost 6 bases at V and 9 bases at J; junction bases unmatched: 12. The germline gives CDR1 SNHLY, CDR2 FYNNEI. In DNA, the CDR3 is TGTGCCAGCAGAGGGGAACAGGGGGCACGCGGTGAGCAGTTCTTC. Translated, it gives CASRGEQGARGEQFF.

This clonotype was counted ten times or more. This sequence joins TRBV5-6 and TRBJ2-2; 7 bases map to TRBD1. The length of the CDR3 is 15 residues. Germline V gives CDR1 SGHDT, CDR2 YYEEEE. V lost 3 bases and J lost 1; bases outside the gene matches: 3. The CDR3 nucleotides are TGTGCCAGCAGCTACGGGACAGAGAACACCGGGGAGCTGTTTTTT. Its protein product is CASSYGTENTGELFF.

The chain carries TRBV29-1 and TRBJ1-2, with a possible D match to TRBD1 (5 bases). CDR1 is SQVTM and CDR2 is ANQGSEA in the germline V gene. V was shortened by 3 bases and J by 7 bases, with 18 bases between the two germline ends. The length of the CDR3 is 14 residues. The CDR3 bases are TGCAGCGTTGACACAGGTGGGACTGCCCTTGGCTACACCTTC. Its protein product is CSVDTGGTALGYTF.

V usage is TRBV7-4 and J usage is TRBJ2-7; D is possibly TRBD1 (5 bases). Germline CDR1 and CDR2: SGHVT and SQSDAQ. The CDR3 sequence is 13 residues long. V lost 2 bases and J 3 bases, leaving 8 bases between the germline ends. CDR3 sequence: CASSLRQNYEQYF. CDR3 sequence (DNA): TGTGCCAGCAGCTTAAGACAGAACTACGAGCAGTACTTC.